The 28 T cell receptor beta chains listed next were all sequenced from one sample in a study of Graves' ophthalmopathy and Graves' hyperthyroidism. RNA transcripts were the template, and TCR beta CDR3 regions were amplified from them. Amplification began with first-round RT-PCR using HTBI primers, then second-round multiplex PCR was performed. TCRdb processed the multiplex PCR reads anew with MiXCR; each CDR3 protein has one entry. The table includes approximately 37,000 distinct CDR3 sequences, 52% detected once. The sequencing input was peripheral blood. These receptor sequences come from an adult man with Graves' ophthalmopathy.

This rearrangement joins TRBV20-1 to TRBJ1-6, with D perhaps matching TRBD1 (5 bases). Germline CDR1 reads DFQATT; CDR2 reads SNEGSKA (reference sequence). The CDR3 runs to 12 residues. V was pared by 7 bases and J by 10 bases, with 14 bases between. For the CDR3, the DNA is TGCAGTGGGGGGGATGGTAACTCACCCCTCCACTTT. This codes for CSGGDGNSPLHF.

The CDR3 sequence: CASNLGNEQFF. The CDR3 region has the DNA TGTGCCAGCAATCTGGGAAATGAGCAGTTCTTC. The V call is TRBV28, the J call TRBJ2-1; no definite D call. The CDR3 is 11 amino acids. In germline, CDR1 is MDHEN, CDR2 SYDVKM. Between the trimmed V and J ends, which lost 7 bases and 7 bases, there was a span of 8 bases.

Relative to its sample, this clonotype is medium-sized (0.01 to 0.1%). The chain employs TRBV7-2 and TRBJ2-5, with 10 bases fitting TRBD2. Germline V CDR1 and CDR2: SGHTA, FQGNSA. This CDR3 is 14 amino acids long. Trimming cost V 2 bases and J 4 bases; bases outside gene matches: 1. The chain's CDR3 is CASSLSSGRETQYF. CDR3 DNA sequence: TGTGCCAGCAGCTTATCTAGCGGGAGAGAGACCCAGTACTTC.

This clonotype has at least ten counts. The chain joins TRBV7-8 to TRBJ2-1; D could derive from TRBD1 or TRBD2 (5 bases each). V was trimmed by 5 bases and J by 0 bases, leaving 23 bases between them. The CDR3 runs to 19 residues. The germline gives CDR1 SGHVS, CDR2 FQNEAQ. The CDR3 here is CASSPGTSWGRSSYNEQFF. The DNA of the CDR3 is TGTGCCAGCAGCCCGGGAACTAGTTGGGGGAGAAGCTCCTACAATGAGCAGTTCTTC. Based on the CDR3 plus reference TRBV7-8 and TRBJ2-1, the full variable domain is GAGVSQSPRYKVAKRGQDVALRCDPISGHVSLFWYQQALGQGPEFLTYFQNEAQLDKSGLPSDRFFAERPEGSVSTLKIQRTQQEDSAVYLCASSPGTSWGRSSYNEQFFGPGTRLTVL.

This clonotype was counted many times. The chain links TRBV7-2 to TRBJ2-3; D is tentatively TRBD1 or TRBD2 (6 bases each). Looked up from germline, CDR1 is SGHTA and CDR2 is FQGNSA. Trimming shortened V by 3 bases and J by 4 bases, and 14 bases separated the two germline ends. This CDR3 spans 15 amino acids. The CDR3 loop is CASSFRGAAADTQYF. Here the CDR3 DNA reads TGTGCCAGCAGCTTTAGGGGGGCCGCGGCAGATACGCAGTATTTT.

This clonotype was found a few times. V is TRBV30 and J is TRBJ1-1, with D unclear. The length of the CDR3 is 12 residues. In germline, CDR1 is GTSNPN, CDR2 SVGIG (reference sequence). The ends were cut back, 4 bases at V and 3 bases at J, with 9 bases in the middle. CDR3 DNA: TGTGCCTGGAAGACGTGGGACACTGAAGCTTTCTTT. It codes for CAWKTWDTEAFF.

The chain couples TRBV20-1 to TRBJ2-1, with 8 bases fitting TRBD2. This CDR3 has 15 amino acids. Germline V gives CDR1 DFQATT, CDR2 SNEGSKA (reference sequence). J was trimmed by 3 bases and V by 3 bases; bases with no gene match: 7. The CDR3 coding sequence is TGCAGTGCTAGTGAAGCGGGAGACGTCTACAATGAGCAGTTCTTC. Protein sequence: CSASEAGDVYNEQFF.

The chain combines TRBV29-1 with TRBJ1-5, with no clear D. CDR1 SQVTM and CDR2 ANQGSEA come from the germline V gene. V gave up 0 bases and J gave up 12 bases, with 6 bases separating them. CDR3 length equals 10 residues. CDR3 DNA sequence: TGCAGCGTTGAAGATGAGCTCCAGCATTTT. Translating it yields CSVEDELQHF. The full variable domain, its missing parts supplied by reference TRBV29-1 and TRBJ1-5, is SAVISQKPSRDICQRGTSLTIQCQVDSQVTMMFWYRQQPGQSLTLIATANQGSEATYESGFVIDKFPISRPNLTFSTLTVSNMSPEDSSIYLCSVEDELQHFGDGTRLSIL.

V and J are TRBV11-2 and TRBJ2-3; D is ambiguous. The CDR3 runs 12 residues. V dropped 7 bases and J dropped 4 bases, with 9 bases sitting between them. Germline lookup yields CDR1 SGHAT and CDR2 FQNNGV. CDR3 loop: CASKPFPDTQYF. Written as DNA, the CDR3 is TGTGCCAGCAAACCATTCCCAGATACGCAGTATTTT.

This clonotype was detected many times. The gene calls are TRBV20-1 and TRBJ2-7, with a possible D match to TRBD1 (5 bases). Deletions cut 0 bases from V and 0 bases from J, with 9 bases between. Germline CDR1 reads DFQATT; CDR2 reads SNEGSKA (reference sequence). The CDR3 length is 14 residues. This CDR3 reads CSARDWTYSYEQYF. CDR3 in DNA: TGCAGTGCTAGAGATTGGACATACTCCTACGAGCAGTACTTC.

This clonotype was seen ten or more times. The chain employs TRBV5-1 and TRBJ2-6; the match to TRBD1 covers 9 bases. The CDR3 covers 17 residues. Germline CDR1 SGHRS, CDR2 YFSETQ. Germline trimming cut 4 bases from V and 2 bases from J; bases unmatched to any gene: 7. The DNA for the CDR3 is TGCGCCAGCAGCAAAACGACAGGGGGAACTGGGGCCAACGTCCTGACTTTC. It codes for CASSKTTGGTGANVLTF. Full variable domain (missing parts from reference TRBV5-1 and TRBJ2-6): KAGVTQTPRYLIKTRGQQVTLSCSPISGHRSVSWYQQTPGQGLQFLFEYFSETQRNKGNFPGRFSGRQFSNSRSEMNVSTLELGDSALYLCASSKTTGGTGANVLTFGAGSRLTVL.

In the case of this clonotype: No DNA is shown, since the ends of the CDR3 on it are uncertain; the CDR3 is the one TCRdb lists. V is TRBV9 and J is TRBJ2-1; the table's TRBD2 call for D was not verified on the DNA. A total of 21 residues make up the CDR3, ends included. Germline loops: CDR1 SGDLS, CDR2 YYNGEE. CDR3 amino acids: CASSFYICSPFSSGRGNEQFF.

The chain joins TRBV7-2 to TRBJ2-7; the D gene is possibly TRBD2 (6 bases). The V and J ends lost 8 bases and 0 bases respectively, with 14 bases between them. The length of the CDR3 is 14 residues. Per germline, CDR1 SGHTA and CDR2 FQGNSA. CDR3 region: CASSAGTFSYEQYF. In nucleotides, the CDR3 is TGTGCCAGCTCGGCCGGGACTTTCTCCTACGAGCAGTACTTC. Full variable domain (missing parts from reference TRBV7-2 and TRBJ2-7): GAGVSQSPSNKVTEKGKDVELRCDPISGHTALYWYRQSLGQGLEFLIYFQGNSAPDKSGLPSDRFSAERTGGSVSTLTIQRTQQEDSAVYLCASSAGTFSYEQYFGPGTRLTVT.

This clonotype has ten or more counts. The chain carries TRBV7-9 and TRBJ2-1; no clear D. This CDR3 has 19 residues. V lost 2 bases and J lost 7, with 27 bases in between. The germline CDR1 and CDR2 sequences are SEHNR and FQNEAQ (reference sequence). CDR3 coding DNA: TGTGCCAGCAGCTTACAAGTCCCTACGGTCCTTTCGTCGGTAAATGAGCAGTTCTTC. This codes for CASSLQVPTVLSSVNEQFF.

For this clonotype: Its ends do not fully match the called genes, so a read error is possible. J is TRBJ2-2 and V is TRBV19, with a weak D call TRBD2 (5 bases). CDR1 and CDR2 (germline): LNHDA, SQIVND (reference sequence). There are 13 residues in the CDR3. CDR3 in amino acids: CASSIIQPGELLF. The CDR3 DNA is TGTGCCAGTAGTATAATCCAACCCGGGGAGCTGCTCTTT.

There are many counts of this clonotype. J is TRBJ2-3 and V is TRBV4-2; 7 bases line up with TRBD2. Trimming took 0 bases from V and 1 from J; bases not matched to a gene: 4. Germline V gene lookup returns CDR1 LGHNA and CDR2 YNFKEQ. This CDR3 contains 16 residues. CDR3 loop: CASSQDRAGGTDTQYF. As DNA, the CDR3 is TGTGCCAGCAGCCAAGATCGGGCGGGGGGCACAGATACGCAGTATTTT.

By frequency in the sample, this clonotype is medium-sized (0.01 to 0.1%). This sequence joins TRBV20-1 and TRBJ2-3, with TRBD1 matching over 7 bases. The CDR3 has 13 amino acids. V was clipped by 3 bases and J by 2 bases; unmatched bases: 2. Germline CDR1 and CDR2: DFQATT and SNEGSKA (reference sequence). CDR3 sequence (DNA): TGCAGTGCTAGGACAGGGAACACAGATACGCAGTATTTT. Its protein product is CSARTGNTDTQYF.

This clonotype was detected ten times or more. The chain uses TRBV4-2 and TRBJ2-5; 7 bases line up with TRBD1. CDR1 is LGHNA, CDR2 YNFKEQ, per germline. The CDR3 is 15 amino acids. V was pared by 1 base and J by 1 base, with 3 bases of the junction left unmatched. The CDR3, as DNA: TGTGCCAGCAGCCAAGCGACAGGGACCCAAGAGACCCAGTACTTC. Translated, it gives CASSQATGTQETQYF.

The rearrangement uses TRBV7-3 and TRBJ2-1, with D perhaps matching TRBD1 (6 bases). The CDR3 runs to 16 residues. Germline V lookup: CDR1 SGHTA, CDR2 FQGTGA. The ends were cut back, 5 bases at V and 6 bases at J, with 20 bases in the middle. CDR3 nucleotides: TGTGCCAGCAGCCAAGGCACCACAGGGCGTTTCAATGAGCAGTTCTTC. Amino acid sequence: CASSQGTTGRFNEQFF.

This clonotype was recorded a few times. The V call is TRBV18, the J call TRBJ2-5, with 10 bases aligning to TRBD2. J gave up 2 bases and V 0 bases, and 3 bases lay outside the gene matches. The germline V gene encodes CDR1 KGHSH and CDR2 LQKENI. The CDR3 runs 16 residues. CDR3 nucleotides: TGTGCCAGCTCACCACCGGGACTAGCGTTTCAAGAGACCCAGTACTTC. It yields the protein CASSPPGLAFQETQYF.

The table lists this clonotype with many counts. This chain connects TRBV20-1 to TRBJ2-1; 11 nucleotides match TRBD1. Germline V gene data show CDR1 as DFQATT and CDR2 as SNEGSKA (reference sequence). There are 14 residues in the CDR3. J gave up 6 bases and V 5 bases, and 6 bases lay outside the gene matches. The DNA of the CDR3 is TGCAGTGCTCTACCCGGGACAGGGGGCAATGAGCAGTTCTTC. Its protein product is CSALPGTGGNEQFF.

V gene TRBV7-6 combines with J gene TRBJ2-7; 14 nucleotides line up with TRBD2. The junction had 5 bases not matched to a gene; V was cut back by 5 bases and J by 5 bases. Germline V CDR1 and CDR2: SGHVS, FNYEAQ. The CDR3 covers 15 residues. CDR3 in amino acids: CASSRGTSGGDEQYV. In nucleotides, the CDR3 is TGTGCCAGCAGCCGCGGGACTAGCGGGGGAGACGAGCAGTACGTC.

This clonotype is medium-sized by share. Sequence at one end of the junction differs from germline and may be a read error. The gene calls are TRBV7-7 and TRBJ2-1; 8 bases map to TRBD1. The CDR3 runs 14 residues. Germline V gene data show CDR1 as SSHAT and CDR2 as FNYEAQ (reference sequence). CDR3 loop: CASSLGDRYNEQFF. In nucleotides, the CDR3 is TGTGCTAGCAGCTTAGGGGACAGGTACAATGAGCAGTTCTTC.

As concerns this clonotype: Lacking the conserved final phenylalanine or tryptophan, this CDR3 likely reflects a read error. The rearrangement uses TRBV20-1 and TRBJ2-1; unclear D gene. The CDR3 covers 13 residues. The germline gives CDR1 DFQATT, CDR2 SNEGSKA (reference sequence). This CDR3 reads CTAKDFGWNEQFL. In nucleotides, the CDR3 is TGCACTGCTAAAGACTTCGGTTGGAATGAGCAGTTCCTC.

This clonotype was detected many times. This chain links TRBV18 with TRBJ1-1; 8 bases agree with TRBD1. The V gene's germline CDR1 is KGHSH and CDR2 LQKENI. Trimming cost V 3 bases and J 7 bases; bases outside gene matches: 10. This CDR3 has 15 residues. The CDR3 coding sequence is TGTGCCAGCTCACCCCCGAACGGACAGGGCAATGAAGCTTTCTTT. It specifies CASSPPNGQGNEAFF.

By share, this clonotype ranks as medium-sized. The chain recombines TRBV29-1 with TRBJ1-2; 7 bases fit TRBD1. Germline CDR1 reads SQVTM; CDR2 reads ANQGSEA. The CDR3 sequence is 13 residues long. V dropped 6 bases and J dropped 2; count of bases not matched to a gene: 6. As DNA, the CDR3 is TGCAGCGTGGGGGACAGTGTGAACTATGGCTACACCTTC. This translates into CSVGDSVNYGYTF. Looking up the rest from reference TRBV29-1 and TRBJ1-2 gives the full variable domain: SAVISQKPSRDICQRGTSLTIQCQVDSQVTMMFWYRQQPGQSLTLIATANQGSEATYESGFVIDKFPISRPNLTFSTLTVSNMSPEDSSIYLCSVGDSVNYGYTFGSGTRLTVV.

The chain uses TRBV5-1 and TRBJ1-4, with a tentative D call TRBD1 (5 bases). CDR3 length: 14 residues. Trimming took off 1 base at V and 6 bases at J, with 10 bases between the two ends. Germline CDR1 SGHRS, CDR2 YFSETQ. CDR3 bases: TGCGCCAGCAGCTTGATGGGGGATGATGAAAAACTGTTTTTT. Its protein product is CASSLMGDDEKLFF.

The chain combines TRBV6-6 with TRBJ1-2; D call uncertain. Trimming cost V 5 bases and J 8 bases, with 18 bases left between them. In germline, CDR1 is MNHNY, CDR2 SVGAGI (reference sequence). CDR3 length equals 14 residues. This CDR3 reads CASSPTTAVGGYTF. CDR3 in DNA: TGTGCCAGCAGTCCTACGACCGCTGTGGGGGGCTACACCTTC.